The T cell receptor beta chain described here comes from a study of technical replicates of blood from several donors. The V gene's germline CDR1 is ENHRY and CDR2 SYGVKD. V was shortened by 3 bases and J by 1 base, with 7 bases between the two germline ends. The CDR3 has 14 amino acids. This table comes from immunoSEQ multiplex PCR, and its TCRdb copy is limited to in-frame clones, with some not included. The sample consists of under 95,000 clones, roughly 94% of them appearing once. The sequence was obtained from a human donor in good health. Sequences were obtained from T cells isolated from PBMCs. The chain uses TRBV10-3 and TRBJ1-5; D uncertain. CDR3 coding DNA: TGTGCCATCAGTGATTACGCGAGCAATCAGCCCCAGCATTTT. Translating gives CAISDYASNQPQHF.